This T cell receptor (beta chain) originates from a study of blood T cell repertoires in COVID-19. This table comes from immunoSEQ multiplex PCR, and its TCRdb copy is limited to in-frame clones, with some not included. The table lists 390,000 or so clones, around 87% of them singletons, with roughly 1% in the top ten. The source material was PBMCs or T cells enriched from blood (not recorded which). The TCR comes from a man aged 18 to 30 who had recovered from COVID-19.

CDR3 sequence reads: CASSTWDRESGNTIYF. CDR3 sequence (DNA): TGTGCCAGCAGCACCTGGGACAGGGAGTCTGGAAACACCATATATTTT. V is TRBV11-2 and J is TRBJ1-3, with 9 positions matching TRBD1. The CDR3 length is 16 residues. The V segment lost 5 bases and the J segment 1 base; nucleotides outside the gene matches: 6. CDR1 is SGHAT and CDR2 is FQNNGV in the germline V gene.